This T cell receptor (beta chain) comes out of a study of CD8 T cells in ankylosing spondylitis. Regarding the study as a whole: Blood from ankylosing spondylitis patients appeared to carry a characteristic eight-variant TCR beta motif. Prior literature has documented some motif variants in synovial fluid and blood from reactive arthritis. Reports say disease-linked clones showed up significantly more in matched ankylosing spondylitis synovial fluid.

As concerns this clonotype: Its antigen is as yet unknown.

The CDR3 runs 16 residues. V was pared by 3 bases and J by 0 bases, with 12 bases between. Per the germline V gene, CDR1 is SGHRS and CDR2 is YFSETQ. Library preparation for TCR beta used quantitative 5'-RACE with molecular barcodes. TCRdb reprocessed the 5' RACE reads via MiXCR and lists one record per CDR3 protein. The sample lists about 96,000 distinct CDR3 sequences, under 30% occurring once. The receptor's source is a male donor with ankylosing spondylitis or in good health (not recorded which). This rearrangement joins TRBV5-1 to TRBJ1-4, with D possibly matching TRBD1 (6 bases). Source material: blood, either unsorted or a sorted T cell fraction (not recorded which). The CDR3 loop is CASSSGGRTTNEKLFF. The CDR3 coding sequence is TGCGCCAGCAGCTCTGGGGGCAGGACAACTAATGAAAAACTGTTTTTT.